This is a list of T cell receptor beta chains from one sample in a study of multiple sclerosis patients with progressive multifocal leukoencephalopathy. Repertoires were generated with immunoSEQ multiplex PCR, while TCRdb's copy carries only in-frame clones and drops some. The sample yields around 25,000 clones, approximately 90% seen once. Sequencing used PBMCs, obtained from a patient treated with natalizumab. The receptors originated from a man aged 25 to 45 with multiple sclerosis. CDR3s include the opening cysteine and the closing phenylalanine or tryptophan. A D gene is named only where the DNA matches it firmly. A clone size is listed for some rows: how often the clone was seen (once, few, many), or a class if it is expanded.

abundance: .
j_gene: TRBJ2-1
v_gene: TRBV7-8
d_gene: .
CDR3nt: TGTGCCAGCAGCTTCGGAGGGTCCTACAATGAGCAGTTCTTC
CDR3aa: CASSFGGSYNEQFF

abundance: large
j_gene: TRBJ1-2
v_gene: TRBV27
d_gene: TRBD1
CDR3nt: TGTGCCAGCAGTTTGTCGGGACAGGGGGCCCTTGGCTACACCTTC
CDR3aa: CASSLSGQGALGYTF

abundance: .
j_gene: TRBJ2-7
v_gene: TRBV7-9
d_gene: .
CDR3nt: TGTGCCAGCAGCTTAACGAGGGGGGGTGCCGAGCAGTACTTC
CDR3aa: CASSLTRGGAEQYF

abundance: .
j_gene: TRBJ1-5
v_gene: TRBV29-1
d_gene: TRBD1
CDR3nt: TGCAGCGTCGGGACAGGCCAGCATCAGCCCCAGCATTTT
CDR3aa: CSVGTGQHQPQHF

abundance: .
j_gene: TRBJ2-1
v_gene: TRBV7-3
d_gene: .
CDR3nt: TGTGCCAGCAGCTTAATCGGCGGAAATGAGCAGTTCTTC
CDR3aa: CASSLIGGNEQFF

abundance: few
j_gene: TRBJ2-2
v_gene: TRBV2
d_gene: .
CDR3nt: TGTGCCAGCAGGAGGGGCTCCGGGGAGCTGTTTTTT
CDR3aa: CASRRGSGELFF

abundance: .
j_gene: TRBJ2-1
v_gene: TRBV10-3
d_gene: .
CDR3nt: TGTGCCATCAGTGAGTCGAGTAGGGGGGGGTGGTGGCAGTTCTTC
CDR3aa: CAISESSRGGWWQFF

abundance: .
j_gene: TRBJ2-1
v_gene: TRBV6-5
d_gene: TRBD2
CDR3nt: TGTGCATCTAGCGGGAGAGGGACCTACAATGAGCAGTTCTTC
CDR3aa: CASSGRGTYNEQFF

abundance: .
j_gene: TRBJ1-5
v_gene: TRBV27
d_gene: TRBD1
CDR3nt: TGTGCCAGCAGTTTAGGGACAGGGGGCAATCAGCCCCAGCATTTT
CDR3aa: CASSLGTGGNQPQHF

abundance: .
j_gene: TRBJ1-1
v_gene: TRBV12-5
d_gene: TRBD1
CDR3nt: TGTGCTAGTGGTTCTCTCAGGGGGCTGGAAACTGAAGCTTTCTTT
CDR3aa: CASGSLRGLETEAFF

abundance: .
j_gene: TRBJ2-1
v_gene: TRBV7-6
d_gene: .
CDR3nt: TGTGCCAGCAGCTTCGGTGGGGGTTCGGCTGAGCAGTTCTTC
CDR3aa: CASSFGGGSAEQFF

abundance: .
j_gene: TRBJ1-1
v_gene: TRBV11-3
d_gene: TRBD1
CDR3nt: TGTACCAGCAGCTCCGGGACAGGGGTTGTCACTGAAGCCTTCTTT
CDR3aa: CTSSSGTGVVTEAFF

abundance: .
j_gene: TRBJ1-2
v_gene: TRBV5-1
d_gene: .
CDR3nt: TGCGCCAGCAGCTTAACGGAGAACTATGGCTACACCTTC
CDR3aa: CASSLTENYGYTF

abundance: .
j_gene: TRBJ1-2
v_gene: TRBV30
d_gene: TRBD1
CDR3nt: TGTGCCTGGAGTAACTACAGGGGTTTTGGCTACACCTTC
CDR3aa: CAWSNYRGFGYTF

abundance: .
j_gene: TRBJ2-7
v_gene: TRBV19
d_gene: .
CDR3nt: TGTGCCAGTAGTATTGTTCTGGGAGCTAACCTCTACGAGCAGTACTTC
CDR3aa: CASSIVLGANLYEQYF

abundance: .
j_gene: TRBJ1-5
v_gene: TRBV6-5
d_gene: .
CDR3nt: TGTGCCAGCAGTTACCGGGATAGACAGCCCCAGCATTTT
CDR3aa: CASSYRDRQPQHF

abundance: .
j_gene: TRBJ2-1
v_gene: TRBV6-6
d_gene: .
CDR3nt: TGTGCCAGCAGTTACTCGACTTGGGTGGGGGGTGAGCAGTTCTTC
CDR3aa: CASSYSTWVGGEQFF

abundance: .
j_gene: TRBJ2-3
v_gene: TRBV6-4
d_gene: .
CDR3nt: TGTGCCAGCAGTGACTCGACTACAGATACGCAGTATTTT
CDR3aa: CASSDSTTDTQYF

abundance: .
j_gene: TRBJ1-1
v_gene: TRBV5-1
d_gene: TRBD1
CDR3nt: TGCGCCAGCAGCTTACATAAGACAGGGACGGGCACTGAAGCTTTCTTT
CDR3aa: CASSLHKTGTGTEAFF

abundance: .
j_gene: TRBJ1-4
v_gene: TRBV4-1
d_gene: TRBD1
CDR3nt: TGCGCCAGCAGCCAAGGTCGGACAGGGGTAGCAACTAATGAAAAACTGTTTTTT
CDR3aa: CASSQGRTGVATNEKLFF

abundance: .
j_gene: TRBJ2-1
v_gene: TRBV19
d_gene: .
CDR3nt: TGTGCCAGTAGTATACGGGGACCAGGCTTAAGCAATGAGCAGTTCTTC
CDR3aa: CASSIRGPGLSNEQFF

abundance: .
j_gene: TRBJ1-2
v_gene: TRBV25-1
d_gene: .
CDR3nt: TGTGCCAGCAGTGAGACCGGGGGGTACTATGGCTACACCTTC
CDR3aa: CASSETGGYYGYTF

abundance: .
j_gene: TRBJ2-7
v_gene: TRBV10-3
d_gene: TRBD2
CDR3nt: TGTGCCATCAGTACTAGCGGAAGCTCCTACGAGCAGTACTTC
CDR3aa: CAISTSGSSYEQYF

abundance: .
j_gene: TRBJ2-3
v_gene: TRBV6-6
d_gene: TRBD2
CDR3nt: TGTGCCAGCAGTTACCCAGCGGGAGGACCGGATACGCAGTATTTT
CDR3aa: CASSYPAGGPDTQYF

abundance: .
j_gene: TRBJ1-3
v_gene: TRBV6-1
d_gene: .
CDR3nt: TGTGCCAGCAGTGAGTTGGGGATAAACACCATATATTTT
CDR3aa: CASSELGINTIYF

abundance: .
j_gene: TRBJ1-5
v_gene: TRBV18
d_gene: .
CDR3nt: TGTGCCAGCTCACCAATGTCCAACAGGGATCAGCCCCAGCATTTT
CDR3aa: CASSPMSNRDQPQHF

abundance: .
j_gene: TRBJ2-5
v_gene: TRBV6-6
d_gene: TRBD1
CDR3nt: TGTGCCAGCAGTTTCAACAGGGGGCCGAGGGAGACCCAGTACTTC
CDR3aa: CASSFNRGPRETQYF

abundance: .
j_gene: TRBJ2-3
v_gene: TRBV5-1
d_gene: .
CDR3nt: TGCGCCAGCAGCTTGGCCGCACGCCGCCCCGATACGCAGTATTTT
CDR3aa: CASSLAARRPDTQYF

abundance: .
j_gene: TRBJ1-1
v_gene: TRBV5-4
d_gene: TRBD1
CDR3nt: TGTGCCAGCAGCGTAGACAGGGGCCGGAACACTGAAGCTTTCTTT
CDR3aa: CASSVDRGRNTEAFF

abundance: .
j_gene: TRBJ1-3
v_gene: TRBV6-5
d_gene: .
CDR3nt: TGTGCCAGCAGCATAGGACGCTCTGGAAACACCATATATTTT
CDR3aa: CASSIGRSGNTIYF

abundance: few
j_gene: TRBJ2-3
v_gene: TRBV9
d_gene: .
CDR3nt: TGTGCCAGCAGCGAGTCCCCCGCGGGGAAGGGCACAGATACGCAGTATTTT
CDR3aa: CASSESPAGKGTDTQYF

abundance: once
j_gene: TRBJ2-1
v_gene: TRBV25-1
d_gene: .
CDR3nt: TGTGCCAGCAGTGAATATGGAGTTGATGAGCAGTTCTTC
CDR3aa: CASSEYGVDEQFF

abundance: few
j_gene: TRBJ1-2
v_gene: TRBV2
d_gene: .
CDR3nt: TGTGCCAGCAGCGAGGATGGGGGGGCATTGGGCTACACCTTC
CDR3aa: CASSEDGGALGYTF

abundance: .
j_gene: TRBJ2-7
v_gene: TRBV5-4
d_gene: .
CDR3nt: TGTGCCAGCAGCTCTATGGTTGGGGGGGAGCAGTACTTC
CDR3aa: CASSSMVGGEQYF

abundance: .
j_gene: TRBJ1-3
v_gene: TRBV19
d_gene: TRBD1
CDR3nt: TGTGCCAGTAGCTCTCCCGGACAGGGGAGAAACACCATATATTTT
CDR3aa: CASSSPGQGRNTIYF

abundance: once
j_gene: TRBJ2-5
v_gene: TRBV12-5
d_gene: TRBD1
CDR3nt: TGTGCTAGTGGTTTGGGGGGACAGGGGGAAGAGACCCAGTACTTC
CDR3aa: CASGLGGQGEETQYF

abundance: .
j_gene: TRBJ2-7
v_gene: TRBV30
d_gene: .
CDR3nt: TGTGCCTGGAGTGTGGGCAACTACGAGCAGTACTTC
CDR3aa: CAWSVGNYEQYF

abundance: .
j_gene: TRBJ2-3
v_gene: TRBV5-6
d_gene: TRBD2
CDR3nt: TGTGCCAGCAGCCGTGGACTAGCGACCACAGATACGCAGTATTTT
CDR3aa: CASSRGLATTDTQYF

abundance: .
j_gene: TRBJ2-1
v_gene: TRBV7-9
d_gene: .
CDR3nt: TGTGCCAGCAGCCCCTCCCAATCCCAAAAGAGTGGGAATGAGCAGTTCTTC
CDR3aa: CASSPSQSQKSGNEQFF

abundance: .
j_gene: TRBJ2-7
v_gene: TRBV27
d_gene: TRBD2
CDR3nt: TGTGCCAGCAGTTTAGCGGGGGCCTACGAGCAGTACTTC
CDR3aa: CASSLAGAYEQYF

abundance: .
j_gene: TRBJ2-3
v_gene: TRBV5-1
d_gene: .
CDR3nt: TGCGCCAGCAGCCCGACAGACGGGAGCACAGATACGCAGTATTTT
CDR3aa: CASSPTDGSTDTQYF

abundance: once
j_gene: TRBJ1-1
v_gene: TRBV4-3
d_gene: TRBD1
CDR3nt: TGCGCCAGCAGCCAAGATTGGACAGGCTGGAACACTGAAGCTTTCTTT
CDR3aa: CASSQDWTGWNTEAFF

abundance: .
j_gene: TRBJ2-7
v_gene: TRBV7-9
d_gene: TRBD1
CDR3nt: TGTGCCAGCACAAGGGGGCCGTCTAACGAGCAGTACTTC
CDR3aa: CASTRGPSNEQYF

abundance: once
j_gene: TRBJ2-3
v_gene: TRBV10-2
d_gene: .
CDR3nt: TGCGCCAGCGGGATTCATAGGGGAGATACGCAGTATTTT
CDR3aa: CASGIHRGDTQYF

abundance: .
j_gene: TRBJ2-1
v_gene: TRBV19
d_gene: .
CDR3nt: TGTGCAACTAGAAGCCTGACCGGGAATGAGCAGTTCTTC
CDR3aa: CATRSLTGNEQFF

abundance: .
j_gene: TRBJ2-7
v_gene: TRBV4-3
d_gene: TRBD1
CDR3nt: TGCGCCAGCAGCCTGAGGGCGGACAGGGGTTCGTACGAGCAGTACTTC
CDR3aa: CASSLRADRGSYEQYF

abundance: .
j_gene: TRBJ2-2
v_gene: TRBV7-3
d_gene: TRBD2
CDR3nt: TGTGCCAGCAGCCCAAGCGGGAGTGGCACCGGGGAGCTGTTTTTT
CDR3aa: CASSPSGSGTGELFF

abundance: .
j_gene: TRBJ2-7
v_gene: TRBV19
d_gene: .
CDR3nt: TGTGCCAGTAGTATACAGGCACAAACCTACGAGCAGTACTTC
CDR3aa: CASSIQAQTYEQYF

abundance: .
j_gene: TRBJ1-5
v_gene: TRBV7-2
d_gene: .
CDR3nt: TGTGCCAGCAGCTTAGGTTTAGGCAATCAGCCCCAGCATTTT
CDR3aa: CASSLGLGNQPQHF

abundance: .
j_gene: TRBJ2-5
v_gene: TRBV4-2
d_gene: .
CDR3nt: TGTGCCAGCAGCCCCCGGGGGCGGGAAGGCACAGAGACCCAGTACTTC
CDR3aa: CASSPRGREGTETQYF

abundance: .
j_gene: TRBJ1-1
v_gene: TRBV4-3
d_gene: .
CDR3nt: TGCGCCAGCAGCCAAGACACAGGTCTGCCCACTGAAGCTTTCTTT
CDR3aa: CASSQDTGLPTEAFF

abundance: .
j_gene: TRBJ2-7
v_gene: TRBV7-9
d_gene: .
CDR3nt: TGTGCCAGCAGCTTAGGAATGGGCCCGTCCAACGAGCAGTACTTC
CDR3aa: CASSLGMGPSNEQYF

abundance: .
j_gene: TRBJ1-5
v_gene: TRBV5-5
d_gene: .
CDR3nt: TGTGCCAGCAGCTCTCAGGGTAGCAATCAGCCCCAGCATTTT
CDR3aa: CASSSQGSNQPQHF

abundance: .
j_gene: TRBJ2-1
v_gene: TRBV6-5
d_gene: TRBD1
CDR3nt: TGTGCCAGCAGTTACGACGTCAGGGGGCTAAATGAGCAGTTCTTC
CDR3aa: CASSYDVRGLNEQFF

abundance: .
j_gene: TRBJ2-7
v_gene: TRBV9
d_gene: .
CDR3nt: TGTGCCAGCAGCCTCGAAGGACAGCCCTACGAGCAGTACTTC
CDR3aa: CASSLEGQPYEQYF